This note documents a single TCR beta chain sequence. Its antigen is not yet known. CDR1 and CDR2 were assigned from the germline V gene as SGHRS and YFSETQ. Counted from cysteine to phenylalanine, this CDR3 has 14 amino acids. No DNA is listed. Sequenced on a NextSeq 550. The Human TCR Profiling Kit (MiLaboratory) was used to prepare UMI-labeled 5' RACE TRB cDNA libraries. The full amount of extracted RNA was used for cDNA synthesis, and the full amount of resulting cDNA was used for PCR amplification. Libraries were prepared in parallel with an identical number of PCR cycles. The study's own analysis went as follows. With a minimum of two reads required per UMI, MIGEC and MiXCR pulled out about 50,000 +/- 10,000 unique UMI-labeled TRB cDNA molecules from each library. Each library averaged approximately 40,000 +/- 10,000 functional in-frame TRB CDR3 nucleotide clonotypes without stop codons. Diversity metrics, including normalized Shannon-Wiener and Chao1, were computed in VDJtools after downsampling to 5000 UMI-labeled TRB molecules per sample. VDJtools was used to calculate clonotype-size-weighted physicochemical properties of the central five CDR3 residues, namely interaction energy, strength, volume and Kidera factor 4. TCRdb reprocessed the reads; each CDR3 protein sequence makes one entry, and DNA is unavailable. The V and J calls come from TCRdb's annotation, not from the publication. Per the sample table, the count is 45,000 to 55,000 distinct CDR3 sequences. The ten top clones hold 15% of the sample.

This entry is derived from a study of CXCR3-negative and CXCR3-positive naive CD8 T cells (dated by TCRdb to about 2019). For context, the study as a whole: In total, roughly 130 million TRB reads were obtained, corresponding to roughly 1.5 +/- 0.3 million reads per library. The TRBV-TRBJ cluster analysis covered naive subsets from 5 or 6 donors and memory cells from 3 donors. Data from 11 donors, pooled across two independent experiments, went into the diversity and physicochemical repertoire analyses. What the work shows at the level of the full study, not this receptor alone: Because surface CD5, which is linked to self-reactivity in mice, was comparable between the naive subsets, TCR interaction strength was also inferred from the physicochemical properties of TRB CDR3s. Naive CXCR3-negative and CXCR3-positive cells from the same donor showed similar TRBV-TRBJ usage, whereas memory cells showed distinct patterns. Repertoire diversity was comparably high in both naive subsets but much lower in memory CD8+ T cells. Freshly isolated PBMCs were used for most assays because CXCR3 expression went down partially after cryopreservation.

Each CD8+ T cell subset was flow-sorted in triplicate, and around 300,000 cells per subset were placed directly into RLT lysis buffer. Standard density gradient centrifugation was used to isolate peripheral blood mononuclear cells from buffy coats. Total RNA was extracted from sorted cells using an RNeasy Mini Kit. This clonotype was sampled from a human donor in good health. Some clones in this sample may be carry-over from other donors' samples. The chain is made from TRBV5-1 and TRBJ1-4; absent DNA, TCRdb's TRBD1 call cannot be checked. Sequencing was done on a sample of memory CD8+ T cells from blood. The sample's cell subset or site label, decoded: conventional CD8+ memory T cells (TMEM), sorted as controls. The CDR3 protein is CASSLTGVREKLFF.